This TCR beta chain derives from a study of cytomegalovirus exposure and HLA in healthy donors. Study details: Unique TCR beta sequences numbering about 100 million came from about 179 million T cells in an earlier analysis.

About this clone: The antigen is undetermined.

With 60 Vbeta and 13 Jbeta primers, the PCR was carried out. Assay used: immunoSEQ multiplex PCR; TCRdb lists only in-frame clones, some missing. The table includes fewer than 200,000 clones, more than 75% detected once. The ends were cut back, 5 bases at V and 5 bases at J, with 16 bases in the middle. The CDR3 covers 15 residues. Germline CDR1 reads SGHAT; CDR2 reads FQNNGV. Overall study results and limits: The only immune exposure information that was available was CMV serostatus. The authors later linked a missense DCLRE1C variant to TCR beta V- and J-gene trimming.

This TCR derives from a woman younger than 45 in good health and CMV-seropositive. The source material was PBMCs. J is TRBJ2-1 and V is TRBV11-2; D unresolved. The CDR3 DNA is TGTGCCAGCAGCCTACGTCCCAATAGCCACAATGAGCAGTTCTTC. This codes for CASSLRPNSHNEQFF.